This TCR beta chain was obtained from a study of neoadjuvant nivolumab and ipilimumab in lung cancer. Method: immunoSEQ multiplex PCR; TCRdb's copy keeps in-frame clones and lacks some. This repertoire shows fewer than 40,000 clones, about 91% found once; its top ten account for 3.3%. V trimming: 1 base; J trimming: 0 bases; junction bases outside the gene matches: 4. The CDR3 consists of 15 residues. Germline V gene sequence: CDR1 GTSNPN, CDR2 SVGIG (reference sequence). The sequencing here drew on peripheral blood, taken before neoadjuvant nivolumab, alone or with ipilimumab. The TCR originated in an adult with non-small cell lung cancer. V and J are TRBV30 and TRBJ1-1; TRBD1 agrees at 8 bases. CDR3 DNA sequence: TGTGCCTGGAGTGCGGGGACAGGCATGAACACTGAAGCTTTCTTT. Its protein product is CAWSAGTGMNTEAFF.